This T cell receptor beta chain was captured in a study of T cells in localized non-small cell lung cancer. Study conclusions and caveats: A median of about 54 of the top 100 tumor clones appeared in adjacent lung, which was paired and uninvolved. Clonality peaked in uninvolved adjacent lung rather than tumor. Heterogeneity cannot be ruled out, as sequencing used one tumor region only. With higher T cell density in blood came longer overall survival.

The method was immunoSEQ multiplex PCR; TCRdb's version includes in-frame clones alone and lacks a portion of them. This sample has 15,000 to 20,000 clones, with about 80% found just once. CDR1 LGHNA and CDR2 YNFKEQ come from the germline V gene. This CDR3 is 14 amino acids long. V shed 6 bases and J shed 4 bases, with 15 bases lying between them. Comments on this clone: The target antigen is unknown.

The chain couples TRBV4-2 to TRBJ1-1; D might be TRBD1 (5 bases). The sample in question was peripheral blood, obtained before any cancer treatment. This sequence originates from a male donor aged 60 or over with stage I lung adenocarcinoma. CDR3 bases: TGTGCCAGCAGTTTTTCTGGGGGGGGCACTGAAGCTTTCTTT. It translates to CASSFSGGGTEAFF.